Listed below are T cell receptor beta chains from one sample, sequenced in a study of blood T cell repertoires in COVID-19. Some clones are missing from TCRdb's copy, which holds only in-frame ones; the method was immunoSEQ multiplex PCR. This repertoire shows 130,000 or so clones, approximately 84% found once; its top ten account for about 17%. The source material was peripheral blood. The receptor set was obtained from a woman aged 80 or older with acute or convalescent COVID-19. Each CDR3 is given with its conserved first and last residue. A D gene is named only where the DNA matches it firmly. The size entry is marked missing in some rows and otherwise reads once, few, many or a size class.

length	V	D	J	size	CDR3	DNA
16	TRBV5-4	.	TRBJ2-7	.	CASSLRRQGIRDEQYF	TGTGCCAGCAGCTTGCGGCGGCAGGGGATCAGGGACGAGCAGTACTTC
14	TRBV9	TRBD2	TRBJ2-3	once	CASSAEVGGDTQYF	TGTGCCAGCAGCGCAGAAGTCGGGGGGGATACGCAGTATTTT
12	TRBV19	.	TRBJ1-2	.	CASTRGDYGYTF	TGTGCCAGCACCCGGGGTGACTATGGCTACACCTTC
15	TRBV4-1	.	TRBJ1-5	.	CASSQVVSLNQPQHF	TGCGCCAGCAGCCAAGTTGTAAGCCTGAATCAGCCCCAGCATTTT
18	TRBV5-1	TRBD1	TRBJ1-4	once	CASSSSPGQAASPEKLFF	TGCGCCAGCAGCTCGTCTCCGGGACAGGCGGCGTCCCCGGAAAAACTGTTTTTT
16	TRBV4-3	TRBD1	TRBJ2-7	.	CASSPLAGTGLYEQYF	TGCGCCAGCAGCCCACTCGCTGGGACAGGGCTGTACGAGCAGTACTTC
15	TRBV18	TRBD2	TRBJ2-1	once	CASSPGLAGGNEQFF	TGTGCCAGCTCACCGGGACTAGCGGGGGGAAATGAGCAGTTCTTC
16	TRBV7-2	.	TRBJ2-5	.	CASSSGAGGYQETQYF	TGTGCCAGCAGCTCGGGGGCAGGGGGGTACCAAGAGACCCAGTACTTC
16	TRBV5-1	TRBD1	TRBJ2-2	few	CASSPRDRGITGELFF	TGCGCCAGCAGCCCCAGGGACAGGGGAATCACCGGGGAGCTGTTTTTT
13	TRBV7-9	.	TRBJ2-7	.	CASSSPGVYEQYF	TGTGCCAGCAGCTCACCGGGGGTCTACGAGCAGTACTTC
12	TRBV29-1	TRBD1	TRBJ2-5	.	CSADRASETQYF	TGCAGCGCAGACAGGGCGTCGGAGACCCAGTACTTC
11	TRBV29-1	.	TRBJ1-2	.	CSGGAGNGYTF	TGCAGCGGGGGGGCGGGAAATGGCTACACCTTC
14	TRBV6-6	.	TRBJ2-2	.	CASSSPDRLGELFF	TGTGCCAGCAGTTCCCCGGACAGATTGGGGGAGCTGTTTTTT
15	TRBV7-2	.	TRBJ1-4	.	CASSLGSIGTEKLFF	TGTGCCAGCAGCTTAGGGTCAATCGGGACAGAAAAACTGTTTTTT
14	TRBV19	.	TRBJ1-2	once	CASTRDGGSYGYTF	TGTGCCAGTACAAGGGACGGAGGGAGCTATGGCTACACCTTC
16	TRBV5-5	TRBD1	TRBJ1-1	.	CASSLGIQGAGTEAFF	TGTGCCAGCAGCTTGGGGATACAGGGGGCGGGCACTGAAGCTTTCTTT
17	TRBV27	.	TRBJ2-7	once	CASSPKKDTLSSYEQYF	TGTGCCAGCAGTCCAAAAAAGGACACTCTGAGCTCCTACGAGCAGTACTTC
14	TRBV2	.	TRBJ1-1	.	CASRPGYGYTEAFF	TGTGCCAGCAGGCCGGGGTATGGGTACACTGAAGCTTTCTTT
17	TRBV5-1	TRBD1	TRBJ2-3	.	CASSLTDSLDRADTQYF	TGCGCCAGCAGCTTGACCGACTCACTAGACAGGGCAGATACGCAGTATTTT
14	TRBV5-1	.	TRBJ1-1	.	CASSLDGGGAEAFF	TGCGCCAGCAGCTTGGACGGGGGTGGGGCTGAAGCTTTCTTT
17	TRBV27	.	TRBJ2-5	.	CASSASRLWGGQETQYF	TGTGCCAGCAGTGCATCTCGGTTATGGGGCGGCCAAGAGACCCAGTACTTC
14	TRBV5-1	TRBD1	TRBJ2-7	.	CASRAGTGKYEQYF	TGCGCCAGCAGGGCCGGGACAGGGAAATACGAGCAGTACTTC
14	TRBV30	TRBD2	TRBJ2-7	few	CAWTSGRANYEQYF	TGTGCCTGGACTAGCGGGAGGGCCAACTACGAGCAGTACTTC
14	TRBV6-5	.	TRBJ1-2	.	CASTQMLTNYGYTF	TGTGCCAGCACCCAGATGCTTACTAACTATGGCTACACCTTC
13	TRBV3-1/TRBV3-2	TRBD1	TRBJ1-2	.	CASSQGTGLGYTF	TGTGCCAGCAGCCAAGGGACAGGGCTCGGCTACACCTTC